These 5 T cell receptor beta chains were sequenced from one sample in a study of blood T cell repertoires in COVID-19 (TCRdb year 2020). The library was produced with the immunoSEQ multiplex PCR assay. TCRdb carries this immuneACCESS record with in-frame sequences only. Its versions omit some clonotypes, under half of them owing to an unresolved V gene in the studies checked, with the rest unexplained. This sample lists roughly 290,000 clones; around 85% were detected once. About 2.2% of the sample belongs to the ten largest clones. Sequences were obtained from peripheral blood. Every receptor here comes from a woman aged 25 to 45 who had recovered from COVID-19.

CDR3 DNA sequence: TGCGCCAGCAAAAGCTTTCCCTACGAGCAGTACTTC. This codes for CASKSFPYEQYF. The chain is built from TRBV5-1 and TRBJ2-7; D uncertain. Germline values: CDR1 SGHRS, CDR2 YFSETQ. This CDR3 is 12 amino acids long. With 6 bases removed from V and 2 bases from J, the gap between germline ends came to 9 bases.

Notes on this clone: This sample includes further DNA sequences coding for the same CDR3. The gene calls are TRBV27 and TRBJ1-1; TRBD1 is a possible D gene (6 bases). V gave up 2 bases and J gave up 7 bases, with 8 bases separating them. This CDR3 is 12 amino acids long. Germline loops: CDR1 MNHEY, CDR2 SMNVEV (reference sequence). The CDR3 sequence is CASSLRGGEAFF. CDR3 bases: TGTGCCAGCAGTTTACGAGGGGGTGAAGCTTTCTTT.

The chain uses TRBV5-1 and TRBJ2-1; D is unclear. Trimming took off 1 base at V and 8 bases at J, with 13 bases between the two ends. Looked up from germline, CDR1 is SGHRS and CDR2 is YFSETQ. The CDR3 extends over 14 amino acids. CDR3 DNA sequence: TGCGCCAGCAGCTTGACCAGGCCCGGCGATGAGCAGTTCTTC. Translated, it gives CASSLTRPGDEQFF.

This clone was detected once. As DNA, the CDR3 is TGTGCCAGCAGTTTAGCTGTCGGAGCAGCTAATTCACCCCTCCACTTT. This gives the protein CASSLAVGAANSPLHF. V usage is TRBV27 and J usage is TRBJ1-6; D is unresolved. Trimming took 2 bases from V and 6 from J, leaving 14 bases between them. The CDR3 length is 16 residues. Germline assignment: CDR1 MNHEY and CDR2 SMNVEV (reference sequence).

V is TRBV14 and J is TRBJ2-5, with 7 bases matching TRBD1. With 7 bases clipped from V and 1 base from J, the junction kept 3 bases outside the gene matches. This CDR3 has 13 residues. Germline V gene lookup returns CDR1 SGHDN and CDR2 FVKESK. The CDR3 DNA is TGTGCCAGCAACGGACAGGTCCAAGAGACCCAGTACTTC. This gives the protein CASNGQVQETQYF.